This T cell receptor (beta chain) was identified in a study of cytomegalovirus exposure and HLA in healthy donors. The PCR was carried out with 60 Vbeta primers and 13 Jbeta primers. The repertoire was sequenced with immunoSEQ multiplex PCR; TCRdb's copy has only in-frame clones and lacks some. This table has more than 200,000 clones, around 85% appearing once. This CDR3 region has 15 residues. Trimming cost V 2 bases and J 2 bases, with 12 bases left between them. CDR1 SGHVS and CDR2 FQNEAQ come from the germline V gene. This TCR derives from a human donor in good health. The sequenced sample consisted of PBMCs. The rearrangement links TRBV7-8 to TRBJ1-1; D gene unclear. In DNA, the CDR3 is TGTGCCAGCAGCTTATTAGGGAGTCTTAACACTGAAGCTTTCTTT. Translation gives CASSLLGSLNTEAFF.